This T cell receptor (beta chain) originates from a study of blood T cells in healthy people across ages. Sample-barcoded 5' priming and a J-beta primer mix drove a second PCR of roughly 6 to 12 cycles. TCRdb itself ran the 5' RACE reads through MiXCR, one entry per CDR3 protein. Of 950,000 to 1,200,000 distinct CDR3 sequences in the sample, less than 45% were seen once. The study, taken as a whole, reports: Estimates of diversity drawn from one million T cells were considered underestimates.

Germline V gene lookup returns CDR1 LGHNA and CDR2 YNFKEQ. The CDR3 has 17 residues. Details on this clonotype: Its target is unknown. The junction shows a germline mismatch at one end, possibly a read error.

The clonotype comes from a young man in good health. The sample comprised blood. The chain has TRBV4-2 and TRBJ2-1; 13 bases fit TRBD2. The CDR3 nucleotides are TGTACCAGCAGCCAAGCGACTAGCGGGGGGATCTACAATGAGCAGTTCTTC. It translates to CTSSQATSGGIYNEQFF.